A single sample is the source of the 9 T cell receptor beta chains below, sequenced in a study of blood T cell repertoires in COVID-19. Clones were sequenced by immunoSEQ multiplex PCR, and TCRdb holds only the in-frame ones, with some missing. The table records about 400,000 clones, 80% to 90% of them present only once. Sequencing was carried out using PBMCs or T cells enriched from blood (not recorded which). The receptors shown here come from a woman in her fifties or sixties who had recovered from COVID-19.

The chain joins TRBV4-1 to TRBJ2-1; D call uncertain. The germline gives CDR1 MGHRA, CDR2 YSYEKL. The CDR3 has 13 residues. V lost 7 bases to trimming and J lost 6 bases, with 13 bases between them. The CDR3 here is CASTSMVSNEQFF. CDR3 DNA sequence: TGCGCCAGCACCTCAATGGTCAGCAATGAGCAGTTCTTC.

Only one count was recorded for this clone. This chain connects TRBV27 to TRBJ2-7; maybe TRBD2 (5 bases). The CDR3 is 15 amino acids. Germline CDR1 is MNHEY and CDR2 is SMNVEV (reference sequence). V dropped 0 bases and J dropped 3 bases, with 12 bases sitting between them. Here the CDR3 reads CASSLSHLGVYEQYF. DNA for the CDR3: TGTGCCAGCAGTTTATCCCACCTCGGGGTCTACGAGCAGTACTTC.

The chain links TRBV23-1 to TRBJ2-4, with D possibly TRBD2 on 5 matching bases. TRBV23-1 is an open reading frame whose function is uncertain. This CDR3 spans 18 amino acids. The V end lost 0 bases, the J end lost 0 bases, and 15 bases lay between the germline ends. The CDR3 loop is CASSQSNGVLVAKNIQYF. The CDR3, as DNA: TGCGCCAGCAGTCAATCGAACGGGGTCCTCGTAGCCAAAAACATTCAGTACTTC.

This clone was seen only a few times. This chain connects TRBV2 to TRBJ1-5, with TRBD1 as a possible D gene (6 bases). Germline values: CDR1 SNHLY, CDR2 FYNNEI. This CDR3 has 16 residues. V shed 4 bases and J shed 0 bases, with 13 bases lying between them. The CDR3 protein is CASSGTGSYSNQPQHF. CDR3 sequence (DNA): TGTGCCAGCAGTGGAACAGGGTCTTATAGCAATCAGCCCCAGCATTTT.

This clone was observed once. V is TRBV5-6 and J is TRBJ1-3; D ambiguous. The CDR3 consists of 13 residues. In germline, CDR1 is SGHDT, CDR2 YYEEEE. Trimming stripped 3 bases from V and 0 bases from J, with 4 bases between. The DNA of the CDR3 is TGTGCCAGCAGCTCCCTCTCTGGAAACACCATATATTTT. Translation: CASSSLSGNTIYF.

The rearrangement joins TRBV2 to TRBJ1-3; 7 bases align to TRBD1. The CDR3 is 15 residues long. The V gene's germline CDR1 is SNHLY and CDR2 FYNNEI. The V segment lost 4 bases and the J segment 0 bases; nucleotides outside the gene matches: 3. The DNA for the CDR3 is TGTGCCAGCAGTGGGGACAGTGCCTCTGGAAACACCATATATTTT. Translated, it gives CASSGDSASGNTIYF.

The rearrangement joins TRBV7-6 to TRBJ2-7; D perhaps matches TRBD1 (5 bases). V lost 4 bases, J lost 2 bases, and 24 bases lay in between. The CDR3 runs 18 residues. CDR1 SGHVS and CDR2 FNYEAQ come from the germline V gene. In DNA, the CDR3 is TGTGCCAGCAGCTCCGGATCCCCGAGCGTAGACAGCACCTACGAGCAGTACTTC. Translated, it gives CASSSGSPSVDSTYEQYF. Full variable domain (rest looked up from reference TRBV7-6 and TRBJ2-7): GAGVSQSPRYKVTKRGQDVALRCDPISGHVSLYWYRQALGQGPEFLTYFNYEAQQDKSGLPNDRFSAERPEGSISTLTIQRTEQRDSAMYRCASSSGSPSVDSTYEQYFGPGTRLTVT.

The V call is TRBV28, the J call TRBJ1-2, with D unresolved. V lost 5 bases, J lost 8 bases, and 18 bases lay in between. The CDR3 is 14 amino acids. Looked up from germline, CDR1 is MDHEN and CDR2 is SYDVKM. Here the CDR3 reads CASSPRRLGSGYTF. CDR3 in DNA: TGTGCCAGCAGTCCGCGACGCTTGGGGAGCGGCTACACCTTC.

To note about this clone: The identical CDR3 is also encoded by other nucleotide sequences in the sample. The chain couples TRBV12-3 or TRBV12-4 to TRBJ1-1; D remains ambiguous. The CDR3 extends over 13 amino acids. V was pared by 6 bases and J by 1 base, with 9 bases between. The CDR3 spells CASSLTGNTEAFF. The CDR3 nucleotides are TGTGCCAGCAGCTTGACGGGGAACACTGAAGCTTTCTTT.